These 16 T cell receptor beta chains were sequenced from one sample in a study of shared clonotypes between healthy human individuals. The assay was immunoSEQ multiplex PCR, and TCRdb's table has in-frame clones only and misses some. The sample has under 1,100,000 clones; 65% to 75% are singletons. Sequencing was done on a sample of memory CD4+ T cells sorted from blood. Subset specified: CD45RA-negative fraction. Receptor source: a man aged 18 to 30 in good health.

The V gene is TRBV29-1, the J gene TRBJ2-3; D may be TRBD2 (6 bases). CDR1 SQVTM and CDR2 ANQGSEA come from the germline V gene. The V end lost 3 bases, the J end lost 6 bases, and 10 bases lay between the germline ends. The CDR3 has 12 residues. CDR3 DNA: TGCAGCGTTGACGTGGCGGGGGATACGCAGTATTTT. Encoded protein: CSVDVAGDTQYF.

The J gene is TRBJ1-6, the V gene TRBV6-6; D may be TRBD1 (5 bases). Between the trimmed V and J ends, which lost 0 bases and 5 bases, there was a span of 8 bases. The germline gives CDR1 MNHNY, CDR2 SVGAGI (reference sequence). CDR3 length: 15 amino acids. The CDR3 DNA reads TGTGCCAGCAGTTACTCGATGGGGGATAATTCACCCCTCCACTTT. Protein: CASSYSMGDNSPLHF.

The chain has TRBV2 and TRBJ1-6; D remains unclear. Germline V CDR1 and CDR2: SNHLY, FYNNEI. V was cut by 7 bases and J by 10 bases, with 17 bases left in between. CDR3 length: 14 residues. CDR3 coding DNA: TGTGCCAGCAACGTTCTGGGCTCCCACTCACCCCTCCACTTT. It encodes CASNVLGSHSPLHF.

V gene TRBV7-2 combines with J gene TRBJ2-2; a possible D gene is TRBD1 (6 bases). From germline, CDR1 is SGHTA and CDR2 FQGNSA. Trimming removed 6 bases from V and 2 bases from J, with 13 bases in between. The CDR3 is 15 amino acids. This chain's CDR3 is CASRGPGTNTGELFF. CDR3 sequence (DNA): TGTGCCAGCAGAGGTCCGGGGACAAACACCGGGGAGCTGTTTTTT.

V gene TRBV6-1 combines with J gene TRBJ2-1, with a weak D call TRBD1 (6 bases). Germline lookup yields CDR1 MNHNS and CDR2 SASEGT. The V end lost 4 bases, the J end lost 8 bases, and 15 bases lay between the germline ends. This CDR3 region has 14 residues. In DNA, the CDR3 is TGTGCCAGCAGTGGACAGGTCACAATGTATGAGCAGTTCTTC. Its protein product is CASSGQVTMYEQFF.

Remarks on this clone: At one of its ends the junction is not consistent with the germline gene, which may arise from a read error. The CDR3 reads CVWSVGADSGANVLTF. CDR3 DNA: TGTGTCTGGAGTGTTGGTGCAGACTCTGGGGCCAACGTCCTGACTTTC. The chain is built from TRBV30 and TRBJ2-6; D ambiguous. The CDR3 loop spans 16 amino acids. From germline, CDR1 is GTSNPN and CDR2 SVGIG (reference sequence).

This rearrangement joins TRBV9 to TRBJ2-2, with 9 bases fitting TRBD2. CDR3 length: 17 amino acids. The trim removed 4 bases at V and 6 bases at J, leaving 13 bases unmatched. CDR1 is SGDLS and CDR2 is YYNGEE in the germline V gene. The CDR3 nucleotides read TGTGCCAGCAGCCGCCTGGATAGCGGGAGAGTAGCCGGGGAGCTGTTTTTT. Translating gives CASSRLDSGRVAGELFF. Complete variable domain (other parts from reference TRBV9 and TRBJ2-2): DSGVTQTPKHLITATGQRVTLRCSPRSGDLSVYWYQQSLDQGLQFLIQYYNGEERAKGNILERFSAQQFPDLHSELNLSSLELGDSALYFCASSRLDSGRVAGELFFGEGSRLTVL.

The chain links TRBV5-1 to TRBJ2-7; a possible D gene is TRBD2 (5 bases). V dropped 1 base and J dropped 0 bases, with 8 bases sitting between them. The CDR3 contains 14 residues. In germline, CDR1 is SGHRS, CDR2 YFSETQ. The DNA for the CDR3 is TGCGCCAGCAGCTTGCAGCGGAGCTCCTACGAGCAGTACTTC. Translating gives CASSLQRSSYEQYF.

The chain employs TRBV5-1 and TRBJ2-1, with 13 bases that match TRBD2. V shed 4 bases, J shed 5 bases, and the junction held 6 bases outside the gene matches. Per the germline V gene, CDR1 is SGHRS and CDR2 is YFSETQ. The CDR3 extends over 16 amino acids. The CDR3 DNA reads TGCGCCAGCAGCCTTACTAGCGGGAGGGCCCACAATGAGCAGTTCTTC. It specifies CASSLTSGRAHNEQFF.

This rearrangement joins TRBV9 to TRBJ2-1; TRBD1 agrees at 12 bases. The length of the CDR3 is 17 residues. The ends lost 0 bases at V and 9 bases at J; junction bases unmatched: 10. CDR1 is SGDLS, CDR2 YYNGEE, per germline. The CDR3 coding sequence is TGTGCCAGCAGCGTAGATACGGGACAGGGGGCGCGGACTGAGCAGTTCTTC. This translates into CASSVDTGQGARTEQFF.

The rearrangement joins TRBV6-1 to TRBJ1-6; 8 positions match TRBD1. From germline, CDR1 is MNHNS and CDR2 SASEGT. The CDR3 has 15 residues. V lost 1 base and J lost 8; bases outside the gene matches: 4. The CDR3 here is CASSEEDRAYSPLHF. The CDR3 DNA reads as TGTGCCAGCAGTGAAGAGGACAGGGCATATTCACCCCTCCACTTT.

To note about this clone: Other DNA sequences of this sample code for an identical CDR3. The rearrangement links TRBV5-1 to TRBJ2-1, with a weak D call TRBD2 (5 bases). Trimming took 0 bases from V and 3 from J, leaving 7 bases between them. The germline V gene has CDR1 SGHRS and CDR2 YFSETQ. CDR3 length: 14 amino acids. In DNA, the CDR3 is TGCGCCAGCAGCTTGGGAGGAGGCTACAATGAGCAGTTCTTC. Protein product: CASSLGGGYNEQFF.

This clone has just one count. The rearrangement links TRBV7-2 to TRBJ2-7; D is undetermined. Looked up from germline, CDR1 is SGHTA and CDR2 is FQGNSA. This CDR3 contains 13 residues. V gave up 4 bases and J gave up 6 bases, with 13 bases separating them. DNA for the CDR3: TGTGCCAGCAGCTCACAACAGTTCTCCGAGCAGTACTTC. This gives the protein CASSSQQFSEQYF.

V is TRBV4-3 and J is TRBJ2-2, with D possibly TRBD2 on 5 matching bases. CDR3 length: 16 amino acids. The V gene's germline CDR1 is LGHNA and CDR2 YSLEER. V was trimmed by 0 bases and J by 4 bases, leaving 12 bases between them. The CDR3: CASSQDQRTPTGELFF. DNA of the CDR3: TGCGCCAGCAGCCAAGATCAGCGGACCCCCACCGGGGAGCTGTTTTTT.

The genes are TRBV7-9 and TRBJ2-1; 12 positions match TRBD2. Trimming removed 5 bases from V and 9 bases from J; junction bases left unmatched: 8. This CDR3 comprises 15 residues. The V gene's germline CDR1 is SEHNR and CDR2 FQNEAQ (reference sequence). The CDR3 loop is CASSRGLAGRIEQFF. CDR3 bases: TGTGCCAGCAGCCGCGGACTAGCGGGACGAATTGAGCAGTTCTTC.

CDR3 amino acids: CASSGGGQGFHEQYF. The CDR3 DNA follows: TGCGCCAGCAGCGGCGGGGGACAGGGGTTCCACGAGCAGTACTTC. The V and J genes are TRBV5-1 and TRBJ2-7, with 10 bases lining up with TRBD1. Per the germline V gene, CDR1 is SGHRS and CDR2 is YFSETQ. This CDR3 spans 15 amino acids. V was clipped by 4 bases and J by 5 bases; unmatched bases: 9.